One and the same sample provided the 24 T cell receptor beta chains below, sequenced in a study of shared clonotypes between healthy human individuals. The table came from immunoSEQ multiplex PCR; TCRdb's copy has only in-frame clones and leaves some out. This sample carries 530,000 or so clones, 60% to 80% of them seen once, and the ten largest clones take around 12%. The sequenced sample was PBMCs. The receptors come from a woman in her forties in good health. Some clones in this sample may be carry-over from other donors' samples.

V usage is TRBV28 and J usage is TRBJ2-2; 8 bases map to TRBD2. Germline V gene sequence: CDR1 MDHEN, CDR2 SYDVKM. The J segment lost 6 bases and the V segment lost 4 bases, leaving 13 bases of the junction unmatched. The CDR3 covers 17 residues. CDR3 sequence reads: CASSSPGGGGPSGELFF. CDR3 bases: TGTGCCAGCAGTTCCCCCGGGGGCGGGGGGCCCTCCGGGGAGCTGTTTTTT.

The chain employs TRBV6-5 and TRBJ1-1; 8 bases align to TRBD1. CDR3 size: 15 residues. Germline V CDR1 and CDR2: MNHEY, SVGAGI. The V gene end was trimmed by 4 bases and the J gene end by 5 bases; junction bases not matched to a gene: 9. This chain's CDR3 is CASSFYGQGVTEAFF. CDR3 nucleotides: TGTGCCAGCAGTTTTTACGGACAGGGAGTGACTGAAGCTTTCTTT.

This chain's CDR3 is CASSPPGYRVNNEQFF. CDR3 DNA: TGTGCCAGCTCACCACCGGGATACAGGGTGAACAATGAGCAGTTCTTC. The chain carries TRBV18 and TRBJ2-1; maybe TRBD1 (6 bases). Trimming took off 0 bases at V and 5 bases at J, with 14 bases between the two ends. The CDR3 has 16 residues. The germline CDR1 and CDR2 sequences are KGHSH and LQKENI.

This clone was recorded a few times. This sequence joins TRBV6-1 and TRBJ2-6; TRBD2 aligns across 9 bases. Germline-derived CDR1 and CDR2 are MNHNS and SASEGT. The CDR3 is 17 residues long. V was clipped by 3 bases and J by 0 bases; unmatched bases: 3. This chain's CDR3 is CASSERGGYSGANVLTF. CDR3 DNA sequence: TGTGCCAGCAGTGAGCGGGGGGGCTACTCTGGGGCCAACGTCCTGACTTTC.

CDR3 in DNA: TGTGCCAGCAACCCGGGAGGCATCTATGGCTACACCTTC. Protein sequence: CASNPGGIYGYTF. The chain uses TRBV28 and TRBJ1-2; D gene unclear. From germline, CDR1 is MDHEN and CDR2 SYDVKM. The V gene lost 7 bases and the J gene lost 4 bases, with 13 bases spanning the gap. CDR3 length: 13 residues.

The J gene is TRBJ1-2, the V gene TRBV6-5, with TRBD1 identical over 8 bases. Trimming cost V 5 bases and J 7 bases; bases outside gene matches: 6. The CDR3 consists of 13 residues. CDR1 and CDR2 (germline): MNHEY, SVGAGI. Here the CDR3 reads CASSQGQEAGYTF. CDR3 DNA sequence: TGTGCCAGCAGTCAGGGACAGGAGGCTGGCTACACCTTC.

This clone is a singleton in its sample. This rearrangement joins TRBV21-1 to TRBJ2-1; TRBD2, the table's D call, was not compared with the DNA. TRBV21-1 is marked as a pseudogene. This CDR3 has 12 residues. Written as DNA, the CDR3 is TGTGCCAGCGGCAGGGACTCCCTTGAGCAGTTCTTC. Protein: CASGRDSLEQFF.

This rearrangement joins TRBV19 to TRBJ2-4; D call uncertain. Germline CDR1 LNHDA, CDR2 SQIVND (reference sequence). Trimming left V 4 bases short and J 0 bases short, with 4 bases between. CDR3 length: 13 amino acids. CDR3 DNA sequence: TGTGCCAGTAGTAACCGAGCCAAAAACATTCAGTACTTC. This sequence encodes CASSNRAKNIQYF.

This clone was seen at least ten times. Other nucleotide sequences in the sample specify the same CDR3. The chain uses TRBV28 and TRBJ2-1, with 10 bases fitting TRBD2. V trimming: 6 bases; J trimming: 4 bases; junction bases outside the gene matches: 6. The V gene's germline CDR1 is MDHEN and CDR2 SYDVKM. The CDR3 loop spans 15 amino acids. The CDR3 region is CASSPGTSEYNEQFF. Written as DNA, the CDR3 is TGTGCCAGCAGCCCCGGGACTAGCGAATACAATGAGCAGTTCTTC.

The chain has TRBV6-1 and TRBJ1-2, with D tentatively TRBD1 (6 bases). V dropped 5 bases and J dropped 8 bases, with 15 bases sitting between them. From germline, CDR1 is MNHNS and CDR2 SASEGT. The CDR3 spans 13 residues. CDR3 bases: TGTGCCAGCAGTCCCCACAGGGAAGGAGGCTACACCTTC. Encoded protein: CASSPHREGGYTF.

The chain employs TRBV11-2 and TRBJ1-1; D is perhaps TRBD1 (6 bases). The germline V gene has CDR1 SGHAT and CDR2 FQNNGV. Between the trimmed V and J ends, which lost 1 base and 0 bases, there was a span of 12 bases. This CDR3 region has 16 residues. The CDR3 protein is CASSLAPGVLNTEAFF. The CDR3 coding sequence is TGTGCCAGCAGCTTAGCCCCAGGGGTTCTGAACACTGAAGCTTTCTTT.

This clone was detected a few times. The V call is TRBV5-4, the J call TRBJ1-4; D is possibly TRBD1 (6 bases). Germline loops: CDR1 SGHNT, CDR2 YYREEE (reference sequence). The V end lost 4 bases, the J end lost 5 bases, and 21 bases lay between the germline ends. The CDR3 covers 17 residues. The CDR3 nucleotides are TGTGCCAGCAGCCCTCGGCCCACCGGGGGGCAGAATGAAAAACTGTTTTTT. Translated: CASSPRPTGGQNEKLFF.

The V and J genes are TRBV7-8 and TRBJ2-7, with TRBD2 matching over 14 bases. CDR1 and CDR2 from the germline V gene are SGHVS and FQNEAQ. V dropped 6 bases and J dropped 6; count of bases not matched to a gene: 10. The CDR3 contains 16 residues. The CDR3 protein is CASSRPGTSGSTEQYF. CDR3 coding DNA: TGTGCCAGCAGTCGTCCCGGGACTAGCGGGAGTACCGAGCAGTACTTC. The entire variable domain, with the rest obtained from reference TRBV7-8 and TRBJ2-7, is as follows: GAGVSQSPRYKVAKRGQDVALRCDPISGHVSLFWYQQALGQGPEFLTYFQNEAQLDKSGLPSDRFFAERPEGSVSTLKIQRTQQEDSAVYLCASSRPGTSGSTEQYFGPGTRLTVT.

V is TRBV28 and J is TRBJ2-1; perhaps D is TRBD1 or TRBD2 (5 bases each). The CDR3 runs to 13 residues. Between the trimmed V and J ends, which lost 4 bases and 9 bases, there was a span of 13 bases. The germline V gene encodes CDR1 MDHEN and CDR2 SYDVKM. The CDR3 bases are TGTGCCAGCAGTTGGGGGTGGGGCGGTGAGCAGTTCTTC. It yields the protein CASSWGWGGEQFF.

In its sample, this clone was seen many times. The chain combines TRBV6-1 with TRBJ1-1; D remains ambiguous. This CDR3 contains 15 residues. Germline CDR1 MNHNS, CDR2 SASEGT. V shed 7 bases and J shed 12 bases, with 27 bases lying between them. In DNA form, the CDR3 reads TGTGCCAGCACTGACACTGGGCGCCCCGGAGGTGGAACTTTCTTT. Residues: CASTDTGRPGGGTFF.

The V gene is TRBV19, the J gene TRBJ1-1; D is unresolved. This CDR3 is 12 amino acids long. Trimming removed 9 bases at V and 6 bases at J, with 14 bases between. Looked up from germline, CDR1 is LNHDA and CDR2 is SQIVND (reference sequence). In nucleotides, the CDR3 is TGTGCCAGCCTTTCCCCGTTGGCTGAAGCTTTCTTT. Residues: CASLSPLAEAFF.

V usage is TRBV5-4 and J usage is TRBJ2-7, with D perhaps TRBD1 (5 bases). The V gene's germline CDR1 is SGHNT and CDR2 YYREEE (reference sequence). The CDR3 runs to 16 residues. Trimming took 1 base from V and 3 from J, leaving 17 bases between them. The CDR3, as DNA: TGTGCCAGCAGCTTGAGGTCCGACGCCAGGGACTACGAGCAGTACTTC. This sequence encodes CASSLRSDARDYEQYF.

V usage is TRBV13 and J usage is TRBJ2-1, with D possibly matching TRBD2 (6 bases). Germline CDR1 reads PRHDT; CDR2 reads FYEKMQ (reference sequence). The CDR3 consists of 12 residues. The germline V and J ends were trimmed by 6 bases and 8 bases, with 11 bases remaining between them. The CDR3, as DNA: TGTGCCAGCAGACGGGAGAATTATGAGCAGTTCTTC. It codes for CASRRENYEQFF.

This clone was detected only a few times. This chain joins TRBV6-5 and TRBJ1-2; D might be TRBD1 (6 bases). The germline V gene has CDR1 MNHEY and CDR2 SVGAGI. With 3 bases removed from V and 5 bases from J, the gap between germline ends came to 10 bases. The CDR3 spans 13 residues. The CDR3 protein is CASSYRTEYGYTF. As DNA, the CDR3 is TGTGCCAGCAGTTATCGGACAGAATATGGCTACACCTTC.

V and J are TRBV5-1 and TRBJ2-5; D gene uncertain. The better agreement between TRBJ2-7 and the DNA end casts doubt on the J call. The CDR3 totals 15 residues. CDR1 is SGHRS and CDR2 is YFSETQ in the germline V gene. CDR3 sequence: CASSAYSASSYEQYF. The CDR3, as DNA: TGCGCCAGCAGCGCATACAGCGCGAGCTCCTACGAGCAGTACTTC.

This chain links TRBV7-3 with TRBJ2-1; no clear D gene. The CDR3 covers 15 residues. Germline V lookup: CDR1 SGHTA, CDR2 FQGTGA. The V gene lost 5 bases and the J gene lost 0 bases, with 11 bases spanning the gap. CDR3 nucleotides: TGTGCCAGCAGCCGCTCAGGTAGCTCCTACAATGAGCAGTTCTTC. This codes for CASSRSGSSYNEQFF.

The V call is TRBV7-8, the J call TRBJ2-3, with 7 nucleotides matching TRBD2. J gave up 0 bases and V 5 bases, and 5 bases lay outside the gene matches. Per germline, CDR1 SGHVS and CDR2 FQNEAQ. This CDR3 comprises 15 residues. This chain's CDR3 is CASSPRGVSTDTQYF. CDR3 DNA sequence: TGTGCCAGCAGCCCCCGGGGGGTAAGCACAGATACGCAGTATTTT.

The chain employs TRBV4-2 and TRBJ2-1, with 7 bases that match TRBD2. This CDR3 has 16 residues. Trimming at V came to 1 base and at J to 5 bases, leaving 8 bases not matched to a gene. CDR1 is LGHNA and CDR2 is YNFKEQ in the germline V gene. The CDR3 region has the DNA TGTGCCAGCAGCCAAGCGACTGCGGGAGCCCACAATGAGCAGTTCTTC. This sequence encodes CASSQATAGAHNEQFF.

The rearrangement uses TRBV18 and TRBJ2-7; D uncertain. This CDR3 contains 14 residues. CDR1 is KGHSH, CDR2 LQKENI, per germline. V was trimmed by 1 base and J by 3 bases, leaving 10 bases between them. The chain's CDR3 is CASSPRRESYEQYF. CDR3 nucleotide sequence: TGTGCCAGCTCACCACGAAGAGAGAGCTACGAGCAGTACTTC. Based on the CDR3 plus reference TRBV18 and TRBJ2-7, the full variable domain is NAGVMQNPRHLVRRRGQEARLRCSPMKGHSHVYWYRQLPEEGLKFMVYLQKENIIDESGMPKERFSAEFPKEGPSILRIQQVVRGDSAAYFCASSPRRESYEQYFGPGTRLTVT.